This is a list of T cell receptor beta chains from one sample in a study of T cell responses to AZD1222 COVID-19 vaccine. Here immunoSEQ multiplex PCR was the method, and the copy in TCRdb shows in-frame clones only, minus some. This repertoire shows 200,000 to 250,000 clones, 90% to 95% found once; its top ten account for less than 1.2%. The starting material was peripheral blood, obtained on day 0 of MenACWY control vaccination. These receptor sequences come from an adult in good health. Each CDR3 is given with its conserved first and last residue.

J: TRBJ1-6; V: TRBV7-2; CDR3: CASSLEGSSYNSPLHF
J: TRBJ2-5; V: TRBV19; CDR3: CASSLWGTGAQETQYF
J: TRBJ2-7; V: TRBV2; CDR3: CATVGDSYEQYF
J: TRBJ2-7; V: TRBV2; CDR3: CASSEVTYEQYF
J: TRBJ2-1; V: TRBV7-6; CDR3: CASSSRFRDRGRNEQFF
J: TRBJ1-4; V: TRBV12-3/TRBV12-4; CDR3: CASSTQGKLFF
J: TRBJ2-1; V: TRBV7-2; CDR3: CASSRDWPTYNEQFF
J: TRBJ2-5; V: TRBV15; CDR3: CATSRDLAETQYF
J: TRBJ2-5; V: TRBV12-3/TRBV12-4; CDR3: CASRLGQQETQYF
J: TRBJ1-4; V: TRBV4-1; CDR3: CASSQDRWQGSEKLFF
J: TRBJ1-2; V: TRBV4-2; CDR3: CASSHPSRGAGGYTF
J: TRBJ1-1; V: TRBV5-1; CDR3: CASSLTGGGNTEAFF
J: TRBJ1-5; V: TRBV19; CDR3: CASTNRSRGSGQPQHF
J: TRBJ1-6; V: TRBV28; CDR3: CASSFILQGYRNSPLHF
J: TRBJ1-6; V: TRBV11-2; CDR3: CASSSQEGSPLHF
J: TRBJ1-5; V: TRBV10-2; CDR3: CASSEEGRGREQPQHF
J: TRBJ1-1; V: TRBV29-1; CDR3: CSVVPGAGTEAFF
J: TRBJ2-7; V: TRBV19; CDR3: CASSIGEPYEQYF
J: TRBJ1-6; V: TRBV5-1; CDR3: CASSPRQGSGSPLHF
J: TRBJ1-4; V: TRBV4-1; CDR3: CASRPTRRADREKLFF
J: TRBJ2-7; V: TRBV6-5; CDR3: CASGDRLRAYEQYF
J: TRBJ2-2; V: TRBV7-2; CDR3: CASSPFSASGGGELFF
J: TRBJ1-3; V: TRBV20-1; CDR3: CSASAGTARNTIYF
J: TRBJ1-3; V: TRBV5-5; CDR3: CASSLQGDSGNTIYF
J: TRBJ2-5; V: TRBV6-6; CDR3: CATAMGGTQYF
J: TRBJ1-5; V: TRBV6-5; CDR3: CASGQGARQPQHF
J: TRBJ2-1; V: TRBV27; CDR3: CASRPLAGGPDGNEQFF